This TCR beta chain was profiled in a study of blood T cell repertoires in COVID-19. The CDR3 consists of 12 residues. The germline gives CDR1 SGHDT, CDR2 YYEEEE. V was cut by 3 bases and J by 3 bases, with 7 bases left in between. Cohort 3 donors were reported recovered after two negative PCRs, clearance, or symptom resolution. As handled by the study authors: Amplifying reference gene primers gave estimates of nucleated cell counts. Assay: immunoSEQ multiplex PCR; the TCRdb copy retains only in-frame clones and omits some. That table supplies the V and J calls and clone size; D and trimming were determined from the DNA. Here the sample spans 250,000 or so clones, about 80% being singletons.

This clonotype originated in a man aged 45-60 years who had recovered from COVID-19. The sample comprised PBMCs or T cells enriched from blood (not recorded which). This chain uses TRBV5-6 with TRBJ2-7; perhaps TRBD1 as D (5 bases). For the CDR3, the DNA is TGTGCCAGCAGCTCCGACAGCTACGAGCAGTACTTC. Its protein is CASSSDSYEQYF.